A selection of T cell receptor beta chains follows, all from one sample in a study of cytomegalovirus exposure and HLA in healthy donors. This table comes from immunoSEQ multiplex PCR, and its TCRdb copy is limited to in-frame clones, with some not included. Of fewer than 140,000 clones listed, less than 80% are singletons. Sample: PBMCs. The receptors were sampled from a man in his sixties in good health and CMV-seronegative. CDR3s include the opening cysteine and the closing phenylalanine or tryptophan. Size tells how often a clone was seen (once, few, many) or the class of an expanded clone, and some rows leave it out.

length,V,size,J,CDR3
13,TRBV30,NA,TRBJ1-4,CAWNRFTNEKLFF
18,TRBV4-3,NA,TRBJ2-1,CASSQGGFGGALYNEQFF
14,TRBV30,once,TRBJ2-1,CAWSRSGGAIEQFF
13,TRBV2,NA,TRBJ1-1,CASSALREGVAFF
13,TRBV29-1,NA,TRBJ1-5,CSVVQGRGQPQHF
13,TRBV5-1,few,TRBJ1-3,CASSLGQGATIYF
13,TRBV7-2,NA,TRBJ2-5,CASSSDRAETQYF
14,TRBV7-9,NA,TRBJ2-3,CSSSLEKRTDTQYF
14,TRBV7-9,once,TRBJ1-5,CASSRGQNNQPQHF
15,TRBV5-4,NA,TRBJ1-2,CASTLAPSTNYGYTF
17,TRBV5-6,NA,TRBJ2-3,CASSLPGQGAPTDTQYF
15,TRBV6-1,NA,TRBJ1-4,CASSGQGGLNEKLFF
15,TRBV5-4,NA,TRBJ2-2,CASSLEGGSTGELFF
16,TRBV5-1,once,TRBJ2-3,CASSLEGPGQTDTQYF
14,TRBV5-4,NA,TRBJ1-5,CASSIDGGNQPQHF
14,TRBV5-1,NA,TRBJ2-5,CASSDGQGAETQYF
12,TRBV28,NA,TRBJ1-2,CASSIQERGYIF
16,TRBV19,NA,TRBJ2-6,CASNDRGSSGANVLTF
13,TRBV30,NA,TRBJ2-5,CAPPGGGEETQYF
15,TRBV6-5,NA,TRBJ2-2,CASSRGLQNTGELFF
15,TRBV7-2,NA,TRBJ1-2,CASSLGRRPPGGYTF
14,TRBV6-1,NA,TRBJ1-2,CASSEDPGLASYPF
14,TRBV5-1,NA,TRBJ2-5,CASSSATGRETQYF
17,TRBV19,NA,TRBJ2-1,CASSIEGRGQAHNEQFF
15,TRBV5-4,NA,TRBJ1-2,CASSLGTGGRFGYTF
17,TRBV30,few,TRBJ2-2,CAWSVGQGRLFTGELFF
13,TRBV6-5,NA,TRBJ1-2,CASSGVRYGGYTF
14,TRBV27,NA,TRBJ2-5,CASSPRGREETQYF
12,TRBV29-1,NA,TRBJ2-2,CSVTANTGELFF
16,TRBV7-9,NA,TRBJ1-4,CATSRGRVTTNEKLFF
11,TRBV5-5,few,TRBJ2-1,CASGGGGEQFF
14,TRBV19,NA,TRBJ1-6,CASTLGTGNSPLHF
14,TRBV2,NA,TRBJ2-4,CASISKRRGNIQYF
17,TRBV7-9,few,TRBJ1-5,CASSLSGTGLRQQPQHF
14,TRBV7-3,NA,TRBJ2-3,CASSLNPGTDTQYF
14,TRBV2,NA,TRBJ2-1,CASSEADWSNEQFF
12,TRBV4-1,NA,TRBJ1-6,CASSHPYSPLHF
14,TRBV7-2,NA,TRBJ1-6,CASSSTGVYSPLHF
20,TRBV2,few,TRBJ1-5,CASSRLSPGTGRRVNQPQHF
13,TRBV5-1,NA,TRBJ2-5,CASRQGFAETQYF
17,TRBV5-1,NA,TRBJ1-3,CASSLMSAGGSGNTIYF
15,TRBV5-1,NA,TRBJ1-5,CASSWGTDTNQPQHF
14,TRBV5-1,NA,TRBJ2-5,CASSPLAREETQYF
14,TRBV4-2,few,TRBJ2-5,CASSRTSGGETQYF
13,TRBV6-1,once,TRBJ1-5,CASRVQGDQPQHF
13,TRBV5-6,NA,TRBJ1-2,CASSLGGTYGYTF
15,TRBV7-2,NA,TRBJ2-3,CASSLNTGGPGTQYF
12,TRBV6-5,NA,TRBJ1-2,CASGRGQYGYTF
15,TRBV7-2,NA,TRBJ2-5,CASSFQRGVQETQYF